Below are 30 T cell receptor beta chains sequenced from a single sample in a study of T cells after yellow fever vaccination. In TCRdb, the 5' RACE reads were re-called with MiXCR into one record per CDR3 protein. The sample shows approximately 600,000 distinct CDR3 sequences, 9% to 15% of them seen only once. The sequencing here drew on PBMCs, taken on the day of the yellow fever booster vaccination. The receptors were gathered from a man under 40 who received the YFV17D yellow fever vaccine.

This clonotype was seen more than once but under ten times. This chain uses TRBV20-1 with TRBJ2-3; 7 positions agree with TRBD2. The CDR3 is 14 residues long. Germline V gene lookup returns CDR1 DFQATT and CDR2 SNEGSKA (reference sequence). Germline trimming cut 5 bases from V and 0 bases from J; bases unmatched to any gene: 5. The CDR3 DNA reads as TGCAGTGCTTTCCTAGCGGCTAGCACAGATACGCAGTATTTT. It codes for CSAFLAASTDTQYF.

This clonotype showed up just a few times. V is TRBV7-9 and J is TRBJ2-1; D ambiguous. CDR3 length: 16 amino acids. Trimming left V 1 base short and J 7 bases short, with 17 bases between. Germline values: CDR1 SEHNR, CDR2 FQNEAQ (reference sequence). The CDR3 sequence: CASSLDGRLEINEQFF. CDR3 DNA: TGTGCCAGCAGCTTAGACGGGCGCCTAGAGATTAATGAGCAGTTCTTC.

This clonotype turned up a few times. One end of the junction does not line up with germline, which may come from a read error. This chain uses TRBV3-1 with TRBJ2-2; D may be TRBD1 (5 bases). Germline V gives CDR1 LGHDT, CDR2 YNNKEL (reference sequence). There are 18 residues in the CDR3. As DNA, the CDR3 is TGTGCCTGCAGCCAACCTATTCGTAGGACATCGAACACCGGGGAGCTGTTTTTT. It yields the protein CACSQPIRRTSNTGELFF. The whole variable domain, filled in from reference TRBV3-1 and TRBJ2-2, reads DTAVSQTPKYLVTQMGNDKSIKCEQNLGHDTMYWYKQDSKKFLKIMFSYNNKELIINETVPNRFSPKSPDKAHLNLHINSLELGDSAVYFCACSQPIRRTSNTGELFFGEGSRLTVL.

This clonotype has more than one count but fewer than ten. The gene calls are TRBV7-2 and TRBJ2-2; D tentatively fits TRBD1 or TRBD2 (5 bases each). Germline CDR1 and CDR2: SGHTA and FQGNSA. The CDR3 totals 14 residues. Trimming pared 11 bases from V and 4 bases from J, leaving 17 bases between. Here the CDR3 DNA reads TGTGCCTACGCTTGGGCAGGGACCACCGGGGAGCTGTTTTTT. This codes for CAYAWAGTTGELFF.

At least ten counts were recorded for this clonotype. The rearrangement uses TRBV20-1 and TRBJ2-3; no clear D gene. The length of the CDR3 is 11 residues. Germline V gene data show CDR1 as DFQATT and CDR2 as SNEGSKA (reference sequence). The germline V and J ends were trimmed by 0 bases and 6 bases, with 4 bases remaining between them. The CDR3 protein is CSARDRDTQYF. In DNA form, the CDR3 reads TGCAGTGCTAGAGACAGGGATACGCAGTATTTT.

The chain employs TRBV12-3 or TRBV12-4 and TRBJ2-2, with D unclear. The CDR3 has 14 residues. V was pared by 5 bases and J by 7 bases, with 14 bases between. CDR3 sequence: CASSPSIVGGELFF. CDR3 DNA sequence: TGTGCCAGCAGTCCGTCGATTGTAGGCGGGGAGCTGTTTTTT.

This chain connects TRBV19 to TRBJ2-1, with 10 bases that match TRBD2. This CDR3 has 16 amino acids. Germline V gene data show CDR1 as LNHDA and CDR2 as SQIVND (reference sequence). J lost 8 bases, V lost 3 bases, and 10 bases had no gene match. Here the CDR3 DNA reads TGTGCCAGTAGTATTGTGGCTAGCGGGAGTTTCCATGAGCAGTTCTTC. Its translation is CASSIVASGSFHEQFF.

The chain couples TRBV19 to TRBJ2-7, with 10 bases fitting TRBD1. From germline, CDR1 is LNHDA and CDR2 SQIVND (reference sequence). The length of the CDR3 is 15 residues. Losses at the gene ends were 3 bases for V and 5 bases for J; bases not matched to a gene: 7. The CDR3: CASSIGQGVLHEQYF. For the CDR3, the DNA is TGTGCCAGTAGTATTGGACAGGGGGTCCTCCACGAGCAGTACTTC.

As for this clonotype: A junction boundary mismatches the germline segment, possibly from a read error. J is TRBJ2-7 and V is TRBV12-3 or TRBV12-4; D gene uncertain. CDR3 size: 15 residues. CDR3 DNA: TGTGCCAGCAGTTCTACGGGTTGGGGTTCCTCCGAGCAGTACTTC. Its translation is CASSSTGWGSSEQYF.

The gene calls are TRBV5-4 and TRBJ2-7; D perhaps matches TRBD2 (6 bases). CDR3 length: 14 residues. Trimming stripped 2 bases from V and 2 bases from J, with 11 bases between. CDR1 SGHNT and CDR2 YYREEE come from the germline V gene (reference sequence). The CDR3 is CASSFRDSAYEQYF. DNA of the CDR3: TGTGCCAGCAGCTTCCGGGACTCCGCCTACGAGCAGTACTTC.

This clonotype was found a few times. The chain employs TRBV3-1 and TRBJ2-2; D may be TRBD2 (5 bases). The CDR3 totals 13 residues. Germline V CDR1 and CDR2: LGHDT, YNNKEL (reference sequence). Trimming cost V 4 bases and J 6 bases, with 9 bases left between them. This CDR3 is CASSPEGPGELFF. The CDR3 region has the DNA TGTGCCAGCAGCCCCGAGGGCCCCGGGGAGCTGTTTTTT. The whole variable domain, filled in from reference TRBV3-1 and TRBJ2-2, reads DTAVSQTPKYLVTQMGNDKSIKCEQNLGHDTMYWYKQDSKKFLKIMFSYNNKELIINETVPNRFSPKSPDKAHLNLHINSLELGDSAVYFCASSPEGPGELFFGEGSRLTVL.

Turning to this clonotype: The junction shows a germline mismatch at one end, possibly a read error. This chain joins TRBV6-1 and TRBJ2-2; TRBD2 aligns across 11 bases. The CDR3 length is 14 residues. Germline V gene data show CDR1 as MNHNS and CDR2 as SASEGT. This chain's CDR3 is CLTGLAANTGELFF. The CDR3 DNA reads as TGCCTGACGGGACTAGCGGCAAACACCGGGGAGCTGTTTTTT.

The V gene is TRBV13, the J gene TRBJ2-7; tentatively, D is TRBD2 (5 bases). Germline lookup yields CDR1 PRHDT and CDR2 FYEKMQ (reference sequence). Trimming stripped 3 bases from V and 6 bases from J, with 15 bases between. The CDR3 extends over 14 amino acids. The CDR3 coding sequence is TGTGCCAGCAGCTTGGGCCGGGAACCGAGCGAGCAGTACTTC. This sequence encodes CASSLGREPSEQYF.

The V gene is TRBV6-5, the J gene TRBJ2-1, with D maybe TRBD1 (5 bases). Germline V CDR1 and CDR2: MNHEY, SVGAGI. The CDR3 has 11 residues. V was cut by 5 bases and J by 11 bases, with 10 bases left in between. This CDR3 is CASSIRQKQFF. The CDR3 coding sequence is TGTGCCAGCAGTATTCGACAGAAGCAGTTCTTC.

The CDR3 loop reads CASRRGYETQYF. CDR3 nucleotide sequence: TGTGCCAGCAGACGTGGTTACGAGACCCAGTACTTC. The rearrangement joins TRBV7-2 to TRBJ2-5; D is undetermined. With 6 bases removed from V and 5 bases from J, the gap between germline ends came to 10 bases. The CDR3 runs 12 residues. Germline loops: CDR1 SGHTA, CDR2 FQGNSA.

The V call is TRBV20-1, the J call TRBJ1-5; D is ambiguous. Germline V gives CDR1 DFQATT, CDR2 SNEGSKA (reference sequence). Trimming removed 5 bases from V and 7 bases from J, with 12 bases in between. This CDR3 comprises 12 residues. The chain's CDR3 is CSAGGVGQPQHF. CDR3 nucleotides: TGCAGTGCTGGTGGGGTGGGGCAGCCCCAGCATTTT.

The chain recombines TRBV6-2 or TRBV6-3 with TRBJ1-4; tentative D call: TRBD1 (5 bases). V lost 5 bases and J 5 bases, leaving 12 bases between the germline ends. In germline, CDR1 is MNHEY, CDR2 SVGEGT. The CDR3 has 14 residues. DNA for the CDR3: TGTGCCAGCAGTCATCGACAGAACAATGAAAAACTGTTTTTT. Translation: CASSHRQNNEKLFF.

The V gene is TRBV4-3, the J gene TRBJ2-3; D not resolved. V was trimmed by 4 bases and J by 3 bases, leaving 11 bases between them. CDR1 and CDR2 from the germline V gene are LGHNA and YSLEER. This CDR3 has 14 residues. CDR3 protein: CASSPTVRTDTQYF. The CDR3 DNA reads TGCGCCAGCAGCCCTACCGTGAGAACAGATACGCAGTATTTT.

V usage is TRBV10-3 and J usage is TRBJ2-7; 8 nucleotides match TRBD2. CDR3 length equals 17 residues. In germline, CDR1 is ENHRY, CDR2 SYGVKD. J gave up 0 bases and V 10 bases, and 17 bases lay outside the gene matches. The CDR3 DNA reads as TGTGCCACCCAAGGGGGGGCTAGCGGGTGGCTCTCCTACGAGCAGTACTTC. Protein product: CATQGGASGWLSYEQYF.

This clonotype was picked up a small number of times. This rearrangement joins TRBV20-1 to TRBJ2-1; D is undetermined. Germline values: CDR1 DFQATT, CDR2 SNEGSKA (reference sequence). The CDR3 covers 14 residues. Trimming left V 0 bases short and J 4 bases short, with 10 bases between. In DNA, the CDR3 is TGCAGTGCTAGAGATCTACTCCTTTACAATGAGCAGTTCTTC. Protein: CSARDLLLYNEQFF.

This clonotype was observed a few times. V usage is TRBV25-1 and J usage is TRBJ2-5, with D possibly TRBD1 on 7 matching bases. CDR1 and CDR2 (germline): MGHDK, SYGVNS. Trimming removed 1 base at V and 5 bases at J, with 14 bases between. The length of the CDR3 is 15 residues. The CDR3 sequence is CASSEFRGAGETQYF. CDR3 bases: TGTGCCAGCAGTGAATTCAGGGGGGCTGGCGAGACCCAGTACTTC.

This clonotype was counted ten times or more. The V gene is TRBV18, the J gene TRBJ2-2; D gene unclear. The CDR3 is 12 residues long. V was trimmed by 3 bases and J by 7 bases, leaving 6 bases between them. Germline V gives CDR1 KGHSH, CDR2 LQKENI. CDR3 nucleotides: TGTGCCAGCTCACCGGGAAACGGGGAGCTGTTTTTT. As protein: CASSPGNGELFF.

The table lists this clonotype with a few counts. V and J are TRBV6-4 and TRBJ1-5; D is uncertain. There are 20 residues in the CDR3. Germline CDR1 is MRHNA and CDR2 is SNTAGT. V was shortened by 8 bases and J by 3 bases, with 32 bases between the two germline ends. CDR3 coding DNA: TGTGCCAGCCAGGACTCCACCCGGACCGCGGCGCGGCTTTACAATCAGCCCCAGCATTTT. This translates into CASQDSTRTAARLYNQPQHF.

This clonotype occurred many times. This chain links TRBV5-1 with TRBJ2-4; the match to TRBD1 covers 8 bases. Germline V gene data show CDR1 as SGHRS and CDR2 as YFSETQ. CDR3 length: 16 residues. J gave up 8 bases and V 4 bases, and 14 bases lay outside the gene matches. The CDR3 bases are TGCGCCAGCAGCCGGGAATTAGGACAGGGTGAGGACATTCAGTACTTC. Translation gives CASSRELGQGEDIQYF.

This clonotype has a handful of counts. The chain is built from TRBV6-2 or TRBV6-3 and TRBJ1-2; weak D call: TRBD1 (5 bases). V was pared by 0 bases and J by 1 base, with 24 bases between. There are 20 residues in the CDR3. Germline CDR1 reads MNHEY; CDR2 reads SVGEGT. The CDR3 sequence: CASSYSLLGPPSEYNYGYTF. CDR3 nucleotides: TGTGCCAGCAGTTACTCTCTGCTGGGACCCCCTTCGGAATATAACTATGGCTACACCTTC.

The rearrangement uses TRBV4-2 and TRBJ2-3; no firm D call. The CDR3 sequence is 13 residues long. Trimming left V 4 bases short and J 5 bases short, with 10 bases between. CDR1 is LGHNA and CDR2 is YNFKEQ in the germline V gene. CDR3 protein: CASSPERRDTQYF. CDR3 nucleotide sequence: TGTGCCAGCAGCCCCGAACGGCGAGATACGCAGTATTTT.

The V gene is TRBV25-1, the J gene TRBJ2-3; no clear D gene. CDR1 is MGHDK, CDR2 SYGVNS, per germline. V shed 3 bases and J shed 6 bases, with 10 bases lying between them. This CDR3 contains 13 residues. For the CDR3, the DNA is TGTGCCAGCAGTGACCACCTAGGTGATACGCAGTATTTT. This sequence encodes CASSDHLGDTQYF.

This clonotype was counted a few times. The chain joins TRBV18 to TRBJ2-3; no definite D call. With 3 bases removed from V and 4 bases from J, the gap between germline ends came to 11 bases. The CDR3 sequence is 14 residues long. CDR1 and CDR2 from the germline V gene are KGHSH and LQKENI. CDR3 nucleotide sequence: TGTGCCAGCTCACCCCCAGCAGGACCAGATACGCAGTATTTT. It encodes CASSPPAGPDTQYF.

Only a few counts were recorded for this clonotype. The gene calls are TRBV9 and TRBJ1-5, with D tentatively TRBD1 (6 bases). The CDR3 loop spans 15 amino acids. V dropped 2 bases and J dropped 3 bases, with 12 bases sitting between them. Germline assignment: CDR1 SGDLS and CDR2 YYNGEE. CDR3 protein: CASSVGQSLNQPQHF. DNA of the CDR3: TGTGCCAGCAGCGTCGGACAGAGTCTCAATCAGCCCCAGCATTTT.

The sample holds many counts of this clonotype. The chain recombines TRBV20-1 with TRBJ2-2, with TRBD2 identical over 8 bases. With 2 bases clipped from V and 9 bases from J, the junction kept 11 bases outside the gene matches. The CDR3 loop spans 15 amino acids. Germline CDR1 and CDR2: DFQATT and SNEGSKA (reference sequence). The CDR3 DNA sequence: TGCAGTGCTAGACCCCCCCCGGGAGGGCCAAGGGAGCTGTTTTTT. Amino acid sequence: CSARPPPGGPRELFF.